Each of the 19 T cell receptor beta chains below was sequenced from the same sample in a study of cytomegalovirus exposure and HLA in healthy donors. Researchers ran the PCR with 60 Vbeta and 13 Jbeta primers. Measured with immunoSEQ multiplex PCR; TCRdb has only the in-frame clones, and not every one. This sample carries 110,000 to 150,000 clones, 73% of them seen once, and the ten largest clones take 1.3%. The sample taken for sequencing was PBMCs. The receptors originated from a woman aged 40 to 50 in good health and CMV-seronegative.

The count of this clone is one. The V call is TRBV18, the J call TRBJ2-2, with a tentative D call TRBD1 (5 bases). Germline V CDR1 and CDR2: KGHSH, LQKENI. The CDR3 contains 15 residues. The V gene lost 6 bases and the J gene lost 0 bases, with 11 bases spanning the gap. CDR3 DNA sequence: TGTGCCAGCTCTCAACAGGAATCGAACACCGGGGAGCTGTTTTTT. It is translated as CASSQQESNTGELFF.

The CDR3 spells CASSEIGLAADTQYF. For the CDR3, the DNA is TGTGCCAGCAGTGAAATCGGACTAGCGGCAGATACGCAGTATTTT. The chain joins TRBV2 to TRBJ2-3; the match to TRBD2 covers 10 bases. CDR3 size: 15 residues. Germline V lookup: CDR1 SNHLY, CDR2 FYNNEI. V lost 2 bases and J lost 4; bases outside the gene matches: 3.

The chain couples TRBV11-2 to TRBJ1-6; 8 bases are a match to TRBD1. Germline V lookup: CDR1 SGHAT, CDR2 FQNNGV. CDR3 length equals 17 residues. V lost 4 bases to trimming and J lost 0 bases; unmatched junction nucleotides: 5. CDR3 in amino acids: CASSYLQGVSYNSPLHF. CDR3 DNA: TGTGCCAGCAGCTACCTACAGGGGGTCTCCTATAATTCACCCCTCCACTTT.

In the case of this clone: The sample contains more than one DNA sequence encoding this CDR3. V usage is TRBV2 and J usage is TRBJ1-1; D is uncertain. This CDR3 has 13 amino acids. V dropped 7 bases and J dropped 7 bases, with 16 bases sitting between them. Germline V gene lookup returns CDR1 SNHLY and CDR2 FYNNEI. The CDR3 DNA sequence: TGTGCCAGCAACCTAGAAGACGTGATTGAAGCTTTCTTT. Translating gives CASNLEDVIEAFF.

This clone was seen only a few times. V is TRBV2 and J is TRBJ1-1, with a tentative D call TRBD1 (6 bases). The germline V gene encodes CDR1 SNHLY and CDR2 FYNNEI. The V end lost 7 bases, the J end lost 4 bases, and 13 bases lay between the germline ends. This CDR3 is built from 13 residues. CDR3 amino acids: CASKTGRTTEAFF. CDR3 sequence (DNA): TGTGCCAGCAAAACAGGGCGAACCACTGAAGCTTTCTTT.

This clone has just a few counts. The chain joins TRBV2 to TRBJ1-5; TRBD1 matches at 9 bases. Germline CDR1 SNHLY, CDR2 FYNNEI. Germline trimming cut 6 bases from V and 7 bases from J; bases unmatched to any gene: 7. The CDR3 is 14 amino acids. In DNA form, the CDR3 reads TGTGCCAGCAGCGCACAGGGGGCAGAACAGCCCCAGCATTTT. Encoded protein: CASSAQGAEQPQHF.

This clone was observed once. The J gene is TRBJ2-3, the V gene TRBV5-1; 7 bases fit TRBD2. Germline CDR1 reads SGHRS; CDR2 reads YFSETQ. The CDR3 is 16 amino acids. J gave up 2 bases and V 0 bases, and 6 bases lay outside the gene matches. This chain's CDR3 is CASSLGPGGTTDTQYF. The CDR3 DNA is TGCGCCAGCAGCTTGGGTCCGGGGGGAACCACAGATACGCAGTATTTT.

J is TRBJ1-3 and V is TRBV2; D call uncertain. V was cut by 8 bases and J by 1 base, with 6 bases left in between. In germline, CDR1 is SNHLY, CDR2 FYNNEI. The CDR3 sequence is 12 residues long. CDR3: CASAGSGNTIYF. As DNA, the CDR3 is TGTGCCAGCGCGGGGTCTGGAAACACCATATATTTT.

CDR3 region: CASILQGQSYNEQFF. The CDR3 DNA is TGTGCCAGCATTTTACAGGGCCAATCCTACAATGAGCAGTTCTTC. The chain uses TRBV2 and TRBJ2-1; a possible D gene is TRBD1 (6 bases). The CDR3 has 15 amino acids. The V gene's germline CDR1 is SNHLY and CDR2 FYNNEI. The germline V and J ends were trimmed by 7 bases and 1 base, with 14 bases remaining between them.

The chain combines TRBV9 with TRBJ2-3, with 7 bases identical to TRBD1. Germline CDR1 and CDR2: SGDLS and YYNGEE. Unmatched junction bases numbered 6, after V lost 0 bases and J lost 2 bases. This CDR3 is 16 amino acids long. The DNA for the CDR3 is TGTGCCAGCAGCGTAGAGGGACAGCCACCCACAGATACGCAGTATTTT. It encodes CASSVEGQPPTDTQYF.

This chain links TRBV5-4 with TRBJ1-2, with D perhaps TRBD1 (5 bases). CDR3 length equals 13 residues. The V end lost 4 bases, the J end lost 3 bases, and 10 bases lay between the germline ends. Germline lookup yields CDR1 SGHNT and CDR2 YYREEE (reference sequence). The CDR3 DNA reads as TGTGCCAGCAGCCGGGGGGGGGACTATGGCTACACCTTC. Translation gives CASSRGGDYGYTF.

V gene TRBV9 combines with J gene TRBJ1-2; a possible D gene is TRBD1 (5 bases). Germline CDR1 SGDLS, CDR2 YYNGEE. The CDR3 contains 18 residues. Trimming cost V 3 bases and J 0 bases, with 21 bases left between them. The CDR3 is CASSAPGQGYSANYGYTF. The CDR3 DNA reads TGTGCCAGCAGCGCCCCCGGGCAGGGATACTCAGCTAACTATGGCTACACCTTC. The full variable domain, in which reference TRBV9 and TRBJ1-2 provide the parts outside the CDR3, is DSGVTQTPKHLITATGQRVTLRCSPRSGDLSVYWYQQSLDQGLQFLIQYYNGEERAKGNILERFSAQQFPDLHSELNLSSLELGDSALYFCASSAPGQGYSANYGYTFGSGTRLTVV.

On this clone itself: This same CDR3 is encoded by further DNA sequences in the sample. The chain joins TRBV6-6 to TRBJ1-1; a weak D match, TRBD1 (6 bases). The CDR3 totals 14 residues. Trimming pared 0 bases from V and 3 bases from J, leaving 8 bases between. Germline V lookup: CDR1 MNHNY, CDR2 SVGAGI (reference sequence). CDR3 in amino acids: CASSYSNRDTEAFF. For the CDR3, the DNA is TGTGCCAGCAGTTACTCAAACAGGGACACTGAAGCTTTCTTT.

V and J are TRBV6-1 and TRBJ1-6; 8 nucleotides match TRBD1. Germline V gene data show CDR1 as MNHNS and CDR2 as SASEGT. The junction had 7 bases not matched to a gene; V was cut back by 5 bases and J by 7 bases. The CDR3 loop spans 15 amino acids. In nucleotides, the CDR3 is TGTGCCAGCAGTTTCACCGGGACAGGCAATTCACCCCTCCACTTT. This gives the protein CASSFTGTGNSPLHF.

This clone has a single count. In nucleotides, the CDR3 is TGTGCCAGCAGCCTAAATGGGAGGCAGTTCTTC. Translating gives CASSLNGRQFF. The chain couples TRBV7-3 to TRBJ2-1; D perhaps matches TRBD2 (5 bases). V shed 5 bases and J shed 12 bases, with 11 bases lying between them. Per the germline V gene, CDR1 is SGHTA and CDR2 is FQGTGA. The CDR3 length is 11 residues.

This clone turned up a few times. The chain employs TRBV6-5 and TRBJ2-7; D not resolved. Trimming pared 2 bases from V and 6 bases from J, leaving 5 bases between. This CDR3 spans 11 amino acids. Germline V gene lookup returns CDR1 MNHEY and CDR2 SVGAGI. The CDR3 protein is CASSYLFEQYF. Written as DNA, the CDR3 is TGTGCCAGCAGTTACCTTTTCGAGCAGTACTTC.

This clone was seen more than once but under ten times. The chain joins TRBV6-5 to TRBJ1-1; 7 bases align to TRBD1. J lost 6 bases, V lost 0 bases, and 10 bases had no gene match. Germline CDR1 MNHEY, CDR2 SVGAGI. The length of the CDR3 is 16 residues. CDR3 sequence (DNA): TGTGCCAGCAGTTACTCGAGCCTCAGGGGGACGCCTGAAGCTTTCTTT. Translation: CASSYSSLRGTPEAFF.

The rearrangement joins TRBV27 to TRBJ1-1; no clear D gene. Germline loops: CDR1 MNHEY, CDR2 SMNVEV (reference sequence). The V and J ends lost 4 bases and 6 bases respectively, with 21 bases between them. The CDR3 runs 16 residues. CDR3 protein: CASSYGFRRGIPEAFF. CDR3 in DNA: TGTGCCAGCAGTTACGGATTTCGGCGGGGAATCCCTGAAGCTTTCTTT.

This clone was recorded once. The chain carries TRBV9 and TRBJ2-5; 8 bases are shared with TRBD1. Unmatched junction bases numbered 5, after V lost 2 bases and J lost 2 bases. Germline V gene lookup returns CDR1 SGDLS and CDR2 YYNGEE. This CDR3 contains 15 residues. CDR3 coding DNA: TGTGCCAGCAGCGTTTCCGGGACAGGACAAGAGACCCAGTACTTC. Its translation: CASSVSGTGQETQYF.